This TCR beta chain comes out of a study of shared clonotypes between healthy human individuals. For the study at large: A donor's plate count was three for CD4 naive and three for CD4 memory; CD8 naive had two and CD8 memory one.

The study's findings and limits: The researchers took only blood, and tissue repertoires probably look different.

The CDR3 length is 12 residues. The V gene's germline CDR1 is SGHRS and CDR2 YFSETQ. The ends lost 4 bases at V and 5 bases at J; junction bases unmatched: 2. Sorted-subset replicate PCR reactions contained roughly 200 ng DNA, corresponding to around 30,000 T cell genomes. The assay was immunoSEQ multiplex PCR, and TCRdb's table has in-frame clones only and misses some. The data contain some 1 million clones, about 80% of them singletons. On this clone: The antigen is unknown.

This sequence originates from a man aged 18 to 30 in good health. The chain is built from TRBV5-1 and TRBJ2-7; 8 nucleotides line up with TRBD1. Sequences were obtained from memory CD4+ T cells sorted from blood. Subset indicated: CD45RA-negative fraction. CDR3 residues: CASSPDRDEQYF. The CDR3 DNA sequence: TGCGCCAGCAGCCCGGACAGGGACGAGCAGTACTTC.